The 3 T cell receptor beta chains presented below share a single source sample, sequenced in a study of blood T cells in healthy people across ages (dated by TCRdb to between 2015 and 2017). The library was obtained by 5' RACE. Sequencing was performed on an Illumina HiSeq 2500. A second PCR of roughly 7 to 11 cycles was performed with a sample-barcoded 5' primer and a J-beta primer mix. TCRdb itself trimmed the public reads at Q25 with fastp, ran MiXCR and retained productive beta chains. Rows with a matching CDR3 protein are joined into one entry that keeps the most common DNA and genes. The table for this sample lists about 690,000 distinct CDR3 sequences; around 38% of them were counted only once. Together, the top ten hold approximately 29% of the sample. The sequenced sample was blood. Source of these receptors: a man older than 75 in good health.

This chain links TRBV11-3 with TRBJ2-1; no clear D. The tail of the sequence fits TRBJ2-7 better, so the J call may be wrong. CDR1 and CDR2 (germline): SGHNT, YENEEA. This CDR3 spans 14 amino acids. CDR3: CASSLDRWADEQYF. CDR3 bases: TGTGCCAGCAGCTTAGATCGGTGGGCGGATGAGCAGTACTTC.

This clonotype was counted a few times. The genes are TRBV7-2 and TRBJ1-2, with D hard to call. Germline CDR1 SGHTA, CDR2 FQGNSA. V lost 6 bases, J lost 4 bases, and 18 bases lay in between. The CDR3 loop spans 15 amino acids. CDR3 nucleotides: TGTGCCAGCAGGGCCGGGAGTGGGCTGGTCTATGGCTACACCTTC. It encodes CASRAGSGLVYGYTF.

This clonotype was seen a few times. The chain recombines TRBV7-2 with TRBJ2-3; 8 nucleotides agree with TRBD2. V lost 5 bases and J lost 1; bases outside the gene matches: 5. Germline V gene sequence: CDR1 SGHTA, CDR2 FQGNSA. CDR3 size: 15 residues. CDR3 nucleotide sequence: TGTGCCAGCAGCCCCGGGGGGGTCCGCACAGATACGCAGTATTTT. Amino acid sequence: CASSPGGVRTDTQYF.